This T cell receptor (beta chain) was found in a study of T-cell reconstitution after alpha-beta-depleted transplantation in children (dated by TCRdb to 2015 to 2016). Context from the whole study: Using TCR repertoire profiling, the study followed T-cell immune reconstitution in a quantitative way in children after TCRalphabeta/CD19-depleted allogeneic hematopoietic cell transplantation.

Library preparation was by PCR. Sequencer: Illumina HiSeq 2500. TCR libraries were prepared with molecular barcoding, using unique molecular identifiers to normalize TCRbeta repertoire quantification. TCRdb reran the public reads through fastp at Q25 and MiXCR, keeping productive beta chains. One record per CDR3 amino acid sequence lists the most common genes and DNA. This sample is represented by about 980,000 distinct CDR3 sequences; roughly 31% of them were singletons. The ten largest clones capture about 28% of the sample. From its cysteine to its phenylalanine, the CDR3 spans 14 amino acids. The CDR3 DNA has 42 bases and is translated from base 1. Trimming removed 4 bases from V and 5 bases from J, leaving 14 bases between the germline ends. CDR1 and CDR2 are read off the germline V gene as MGHRA and YSYEKL. This clonotype has just a few counts. Its binding antigen is unknown. Base qualities are not at hand, and no much larger clone is one base apart.

Here is what the overall study found, with its caveats: About two months after transplant, the apparently early recovery of alphabetaT-cell counts reportedly depended on just several hundred clones that had expanded rapidly and came from non-depleted graft cells. The high TCRbeta diversity at day 60 in some patients was ascribed to recipient T cells and intrathymic progenitors that had survived conditioning. Over subsequent months, a decline in hyperexpanded clone frequencies was noted, and after one year, T-cell counts and TCRbeta diversity were mostly ascribed to newly produced T cells.

In light of the paper, this sample's treatment or condition label describes: allogeneic hematopoietic cell transplantation with graft depleted of TCRalphabeta T cells and CD19 B cells. The transplant recipients were children given TCRalphabeta/CD19-depleted allogeneic hematopoietic cell grafts. Sequences were derived from PBMCs, mostly from graft donor cells, sampled 360 days after TCRalphabeta/CD19-depleted stem cell transplant. Recombination connected TRBV4-1 to TRBJ2-5; the D segment could be TRBD2, given 6 matching bases. This sequence originates from a boy under two years old who had a stem cell transplant for SCID, so the T cells may come from the graft donor. The DNA sequence is given as TGCGCCAGCAGCCTTGGACTATCTATGGAGACCCAGTACTTC. This is translated as CASSLGLSMETQYF.